These T cell receptor beta chains were read from a single sample in a study of blood T cells in healthy people across ages. In TCRdb, the 5' RACE reads were re-called with MiXCR into one record per CDR3 protein. The sample contains some 1,800,000 distinct CDR3 sequences, roughly 43% of which appear only once. Sequencing was performed on blood. These receptors originate from a human donor in good health. Each CDR3 is given with its conserved first and last residue. A D gene is named only where the DNA matches it firmly. Size is omitted from some rows. Given values are once, few, many or a class for expanded clones.

clone size: NA
D gene: TRBD2
J gene: TRBJ2-1
V gene: TRBV29-1
CDR3 protein: CSVAPGGAMNEQFF
CDR3 DNA: TGCAGCGTTGCACCGGGGGGGGCAATGAATGAGCAGTTCTTC

clone size: NA
D gene: TRBD1
J gene: TRBJ2-1
V gene: TRBV3-1
CDR3 protein: CASSGPWTGVYNEQFF
CDR3 DNA: TGTGCCAGCAGCGGACCGTGGACAGGGGTCTACAATGAGCAGTTCTTC

clone size: NA
D gene: NA
J gene: TRBJ2-4
V gene: TRBV7-9
CDR3 protein: CASSFEGGVLDIQYF
CDR3 DNA: TGTGCCAGCAGCTTTGAGGGGGGTGTTCTGGACATCCAGTACTTC

clone size: NA
D gene: TRBD2
J gene: TRBJ2-4
V gene: TRBV28
CDR3 protein: CASSFGDSREQYF
CDR3 DNA: TGTGCCAGCAGTTTCGGAGATTCGCGGGAGCAGTACTTC

clone size: NA
D gene: NA
J gene: TRBJ2-3
V gene: TRBV9
CDR3 protein: CASSVKSTGYKNTQYF
CDR3 DNA: TGTGCCAGCAGCGTAAAGTCGACTGGTTATAAGAATACGCAGTATTTT

clone size: NA
D gene: NA
J gene: TRBJ2-7
V gene: TRBV5-1
CDR3 protein: CASSLAPAAYEQYF
CDR3 DNA: TGCGCCAGCAGCTTGGCCCCGGCAGCTTACGAGCAGTACTTC

clone size: NA
D gene: NA
J gene: TRBJ1-2
V gene: TRBV4-3
CDR3 protein: CASSQGTDNLYGHTF
CDR3 DNA: TGCGCCAGCAGCCAAGGGACAGATAATCTTTATGGCCACACCTTC

clone size: NA
D gene: NA
J gene: TRBJ1-1
V gene: TRBV20-1
CDR3 protein: CSANKDMNTEAFF
CDR3 DNA: TGCAGTGCTAATAAAGACATGAACACTGAAGCTTTCTTT

clone size: few
D gene: TRBD2
J gene: TRBJ2-1
V gene: TRBV29-1
CDR3 protein: CSVEGLAGLRVGEQFF
CDR3 DNA: TGCAGCGTGGAAGGACTAGCGGGCCTCCGGGTGGGGGAGCAGTTCTTC

clone size: NA
D gene: NA
J gene: TRBJ1-1
V gene: TRBV4-2
CDR3 protein: CASSQVGLIQGVTEAFF
CDR3 DNA: TGTGCCAGCAGCCAAGTAGGACTCATCCAAGGTGTTACTGAAGCTTTCTTT

clone size: NA
D gene: NA
J gene: TRBJ1-4
V gene: TRBV5-5
CDR3 protein: CASSPEGHEKLFF
CDR3 DNA: TGTGCCAGCAGCCCGGAAGGTCATGAAAAACTGTTTTTT

clone size: few
D gene: TRBD1
J gene: TRBJ2-5
V gene: TRBV6-5
CDR3 protein: CASSITQGWGETQYF
CDR3 DNA: TGTGCCAGCAGTATAACACAGGGGTGGGGAGAGACCCAGTACTTC

clone size: NA
D gene: NA
J gene: TRBJ1-2
V gene: TRBV6-5
CDR3 protein: CATVTVRGVGYTF
CDR3 DNA: TGTGCCACCGTGACCGTTAGGGGCGTGGGCTACACCTTC

clone size: NA
D gene: TRBD1
J gene: TRBJ1-2
V gene: TRBV7-2
CDR3 protein: CASSLAGGQDYGYTF
CDR3 DNA: TGTGCCAGCAGCTTAGCTGGCGGACAGGACTATGGCTACACCTTC

clone size: many
D gene: NA
J gene: TRBJ1-2
V gene: TRBV24-1
CDR3 protein: CATSDRVDGYTF
CDR3 DNA: TGTGCCACCAGCGACCGGGTGGATGGCTACACCTTC

clone size: NA
D gene: NA
J gene: TRBJ2-7
V gene: TRBV18
CDR3 protein: CASSPVTGIDEQYF
CDR3 DNA: TGTGCCAGCTCACCAGTAACTGGGATCGACGAGCAGTACTTC

clone size: few
D gene: TRBD1
J gene: TRBJ1-2
V gene: TRBV24-1
CDR3 protein: CATSDPGTANYGYTF
CDR3 DNA: TGTGCCACCAGTGATCCCGGGACAGCTAACTATGGCTACACCTTC

clone size: NA
D gene: TRBD2
J gene: TRBJ2-3
V gene: TRBV4-1
CDR3 protein: CASSHQLAGGPVTDTQYF
CDR3 DNA: TGCGCCAGCAGCCATCAACTAGCGGGGGGGCCTGTCACAGATACGCAGTATTTT

clone size: NA
D gene: TRBD1
J gene: TRBJ2-1
V gene: TRBV10-3
CDR3 protein: CAISPGRDRTFNEQFF
CDR3 DNA: TGTGCCATCAGCCCCGGGCGGGACAGGACCTTCAATGAGCAGTTCTTC

clone size: NA
D gene: TRBD1
J gene: TRBJ1-2
V gene: TRBV7-9
CDR3 protein: CATGGHYGYTF
CDR3 DNA: TGTGCGACAGGGGGGCACTATGGCTACACCTTC

clone size: NA
D gene: TRBD2
J gene: TRBJ2-3
V gene: TRBV20-1
CDR3 protein: CSARGPGLARTDTQYF
CDR3 DNA: TGCAGTGCTAGAGGTCCCGGACTAGCCCGCACAGATACGCAGTATTTT

clone size: NA
D gene: NA
J gene: TRBJ2-1
V gene: TRBV21-1
CDR3 protein: CASSASGVAYNEQFF
CDR3 DNA: TGTGCCAGCAGCGCCTCTGGTGTGGCCTACAATGAGCAGTTCTTC

clone size: NA
D gene: TRBD2
J gene: TRBJ2-3
V gene: TRBV20-1
CDR3 protein: CSARDPLRLAGGVTDTQYF
CDR3 DNA: TGCAGTGCTAGAGATCCTCTACGACTAGCGGGGGGGGTTACAGATACGCAGTATTTT

clone size: few
D gene: NA
J gene: TRBJ1-2
V gene: TRBV7-6
CDR3 protein: CASSSLGVGGYTF
CDR3 DNA: TGTGCCAGCAGCTCCCTTGGAGTTGGTGGCTACACCTTC

clone size: NA
D gene: NA
J gene: TRBJ2-5
V gene: TRBV6-1
CDR3 protein: CASSEGAVQETQYF
CDR3 DNA: TGTGCCAGCAGTGAGGGGGCAGTTCAAGAGACCCAGTACTTC

clone size: few
D gene: NA
J gene: TRBJ2-4
V gene: TRBV7-8
CDR3 protein: CASSLRFTGDIQYF
CDR3 DNA: TGTGCCAGCAGCTTAAGGTTCACCGGGGACATTCAGTACTTC

clone size: few
D gene: NA
J gene: TRBJ2-5
V gene: TRBV29-1
CDR3 protein: CSARRDNQETQYF
CDR3 DNA: TGCAGCGCTAGGAGGGACAACCAAGAGACCCAGTACTTC

clone size: few
D gene: NA
J gene: TRBJ2-7
V gene: TRBV20-1
CDR3 protein: CSARASQKNTYEQYF
CDR3 DNA: TGCAGTGCTAGAGCTTCTCAAAAAAATACCTACGAGCAGTACTTC

clone size: NA
D gene: NA
J gene: TRBJ1-1
V gene: TRBV29-1
CDR3 protein: CSAGRQMNTEAFF
CDR3 DNA: TGCAGCGCGGGACGGCAGATGAACACTGAAGCTTTCTTT

clone size: NA
D gene: NA
J gene: TRBJ1-2
V gene: TRBV20-1
CDR3 protein: CSALRDLTTNYGYTF
CDR3 DNA: TGCAGTGCCCTCCGGGACCTCACCACTAACTATGGCTACACCTTC

clone size: few
D gene: TRBD1
J gene: TRBJ1-2
V gene: TRBV4-1
CDR3 protein: CASSSGTVTGYTF
CDR3 DNA: TGCGCCAGCAGCTCCGGGACAGTGACGGGCTACACCTTC

clone size: NA
D gene: NA
J gene: TRBJ1-1
V gene: TRBV30
CDR3 protein: CAWTPGHTIRAFF
CDR3 DNA: TGTGCCTGGACCCCGGGACACACGATACGAGCTTTCTTT

clone size: NA
D gene: NA
J gene: TRBJ2-1
V gene: TRBV6-2/TRBV6-3
CDR3 protein: CASSYLGHRRSYNEQFF
CDR3 DNA: TGTGCCAGCAGTTACTTAGGCCATCGGAGGTCCTACAATGAGCAGTTCTTC

clone size: NA
D gene: TRBD1
J gene: TRBJ2-3
V gene: TRBV10-3
CDR3 protein: CATSDRGDTQYF
CDR3 DNA: TGTGCCACCTCGGACAGGGGAGATACGCAGTATTTT

clone size: NA
D gene: TRBD1
J gene: TRBJ2-7
V gene: TRBV4-2
CDR3 protein: CASSQQGANEQYF
CDR3 DNA: TGTGCCAGCAGCCAACAGGGGGCAAACGAGCAGTACTTC

clone size: NA
D gene: TRBD1
J gene: TRBJ1-2
V gene: TRBV7-9
CDR3 protein: CASSLSGQPILYGYTF
CDR3 DNA: TGTGCCAGCAGCTTATCGGGACAGCCAATCCTATATGGCTACACCTTC

clone size: NA
D gene: NA
J gene: TRBJ1-3
V gene: TRBV5-1
CDR3 protein: CASSNPSGSGNTIYF
CDR3 DNA: TGCGCCAGCAGCAATCCCTCGGGCTCTGGAAACACCATATATTTT

clone size: NA
D gene: NA
J gene: TRBJ2-7
V gene: TRBV7-8
CDR3 protein: CASSLVGGRLSYEQYF
CDR3 DNA: TGTGCCAGCAGCTTAGTCGGGGGGCGACTGTCCTACGAGCAGTACTTC

clone size: NA
D gene: NA
J gene: TRBJ2-3
V gene: TRBV29-1
CDR3 protein: CSVERSTDTQYF
CDR3 DNA: TGCAGCGTTGAGAGGTCTACAGATACGCAGTATTTT

clone size: NA
D gene: NA
J gene: TRBJ1-1
V gene: TRBV27
CDR3 protein: CASSYGGLTEAFF
CDR3 DNA: TGTGCCAGCAGTTATGGGGGGCTTACTGAAGCTTTCTTT

clone size: NA
D gene: NA
J gene: TRBJ1-2
V gene: TRBV13
CDR3 protein: CASSGGLGPIDGYTF
CDR3 DNA: TGTGCCAGCAGCGGGGGGCTGGGACCGATAGATGGCTACACCTTC

clone size: few
D gene: TRBD1
J gene: TRBJ1-4
V gene: TRBV13
CDR3 protein: CASSSAPTGGDYEKLFF
CDR3 DNA: TGTGCCAGCAGCTCAGCTCCAACAGGGGGCGATTATGAAAAACTGTTTTTT

clone size: NA
D gene: TRBD2
J gene: TRBJ2-3
V gene: TRBV4-3
CDR3 protein: CASSQATSGLGTDTQYF
CDR3 DNA: TGCGCCAGCAGCCAAGCGACTAGCGGGCTTGGCACAGATACGCAGTATTTT

clone size: NA
D gene: NA
J gene: TRBJ1-5
V gene: TRBV20-1
CDR3 protein: CSARDSWAGSGQSQHF
CDR3 DNA: TGCAGTGCTAGAGATTCGTGGGCAGGGAGCGGACAGTCCCAGCATTTT

clone size: few
D gene: TRBD1
J gene: TRBJ1-4
V gene: TRBV29-1
CDR3 protein: CSVTKTGVSTNEKLFF
CDR3 DNA: TGCAGCGTTACCAAGACAGGGGTTTCAACTAATGAAAAACTGTTTTTT

clone size: NA
D gene: TRBD1
J gene: TRBJ1-1
V gene: TRBV20-1
CDR3 protein: CSASSDRVNTEAFF
CDR3 DNA: TGCAGTGCTTCCTCGGACAGGGTGAACACTGAAGCTTTCTTT

clone size: NA
D gene: NA
J gene: TRBJ2-4
V gene: TRBV6-1
CDR3 protein: CASSEAVLAPKNIQYF
CDR3 DNA: TGTGCCAGCAGTGAAGCCGTACTAGCCCCTAAAAACATTCAGTACTTC

clone size: once
D gene: NA
J gene: TRBJ1-2
V gene: TRBV29-1
CDR3 protein: CSALAGLYGYTF
CDR3 DNA: TGCAGCGCCTTAGCCGGGCTCTATGGCTACACCTTC

clone size: few
D gene: NA
J gene: TRBJ2-5
V gene: TRBV20-1
CDR3 protein: CSARGRRGEQYF
CDR3 DNA: TGCAGTGCTAGAGGTCGTCGAGGGGAGCAGTACTTC

clone size: NA
D gene: NA
J gene: TRBJ1-1
V gene: TRBV5-1
CDR3 protein: CASGTGVKAFF
CDR3 DNA: TGCGCCAGCGGGACCGGGGTTAAAGCTTTCTTT

clone size: NA
D gene: TRBD1
J gene: TRBJ1-2
V gene: TRBV7-9
CDR3 protein: CASSLLDRGLAGYTF
CDR3 DNA: TGTGCCAGCAGCTTACTAGACAGGGGGCTCGCGGGCTACACCTTC

clone size: NA
D gene: TRBD1
J gene: TRBJ2-5
V gene: TRBV11-2
CDR3 protein: CASSLLTGGRNEQYF
CDR3 DNA: TGTGCCAGCAGCTTGCTTACAGGGGGCCGAAATGAGCAGTACTTC